This T cell receptor (beta chain) was captured in a study of long-term antiretroviral therapy in people with HIV. The CDR3 covers 17 residues. V lost 3 bases to trimming and J lost 5 bases; unmatched junction nucleotides: 10. The germline V gene encodes CDR1 MDHEN and CDR2 SYDVKM. They ran version v3.0 of the immunoSEQ assay at survey level. Clones were read by immunoSEQ multiplex PCR, and TCRdb kept only the in-frame ones, dropping some. The data show roughly 30,000 clones, approximately 90% seen once. Sequences were derived from unsorted PBMCs, sampled 1.8 years after starting antiretroviral therapy. V usage is TRBV28 and J usage is TRBJ1-5; 10 bases fit TRBD1. The clonotype was recovered from a woman in her late teens or twenties with HIV. Written as DNA, the CDR3 is TGTGCCAGCAGTTTTACGGGACAGGGGCGGATTTATCAGCCCCAGCATTTT. Translated, it gives CASSFTGQGRIYQPQHF.